Listed here are 11 T cell receptor beta chains from one sample, sequenced in a study of blood T cell repertoires in COVID-19. Libraries were prepared by immunoSEQ multiplex PCR; TCRdb keeps only in-frame clonotypes and omits some of them. The sample has roughly 200,000 clones, roughly 76% seen once; the top ten hold 9.5% to 11%. Sequences were obtained from peripheral blood. Source of these receptors: a woman aged 40 to 49 with COVID-19, enrolled during active disease.

This clone has just a few counts. This chain links TRBV6-5 with TRBJ1-3; D might be TRBD1 (5 bases). The CDR3 is made up of 14 amino acids. The germline V gene has CDR1 MNHEY and CDR2 SVGAGI. The V gene lost 0 bases and the J gene lost 5 bases, with 8 bases spanning the gap. The CDR3 coding sequence is TGTGCCAGCAGTTACTCAGGGGCGCGAAACACCATATATTTT. This sequence encodes CASSYSGARNTIYF.

The chain has TRBV28 and TRBJ1-5; perhaps TRBD1 as D (5 bases). Trimming pared 3 bases from V and 0 bases from J, leaving 9 bases between. Germline lookup yields CDR1 MDHEN and CDR2 SYDVKM. This CDR3 spans 15 amino acids. In nucleotides, the CDR3 is TGTGCCAGCAGTTTTCGGGGGATTAGCAATCAGCCCCAGCATTTT. Its translation is CASSFRGISNQPQHF.

For this clone: This specimen includes other DNA sequences encoding the same CDR3. This chain joins TRBV19 and TRBJ2-7; a weak D match, TRBD1 (5 bases). V shed 6 bases and J shed 4 bases, with 10 bases lying between them. The CDR3 contains 12 residues. Germline assignment: CDR1 LNHDA and CDR2 SQIVND (reference sequence). The DNA for the CDR3 is TGTGCCAGTAGCCAAAGGGGTTACGAGCAGTACTTC. Protein product: CASSQRGYEQYF.

The chain employs TRBV19 and TRBJ2-2, with TRBD1 as a possible D gene (6 bases). The CDR3 consists of 15 residues. V was shortened by 7 bases and J by 5 bases, with 17 bases between the two germline ends. The germline gives CDR1 LNHDA, CDR2 SQIVND (reference sequence). Here the CDR3 reads CASTTTGWATGELFF. The DNA for the CDR3 is TGTGCCAGTACCACCACAGGGTGGGCGACCGGGGAGCTGTTTTTT.

As DNA, the CDR3 is TGTGCCAGCAGCACCACAGGGCCCACTAATGAAAAACTGTTTTTT. Translating gives CASSTTGPTNEKLFF. The rearrangement links TRBV7-9 to TRBJ1-4; possibly TRBD1 for D (6 bases). Trimming shortened V by 5 bases and J by 2 bases, and 12 bases separated the two germline ends. This CDR3 comprises 15 residues. The germline V gene encodes CDR1 SEHNR and CDR2 FQNEAQ (reference sequence).

This chain links TRBV6-5 with TRBJ2-3; D is unresolved. CDR1 and CDR2 from the germline V gene are MNHEY and SVGAGI. The CDR3 covers 16 residues. The germline V and J ends were trimmed by 2 bases and 2 bases, with 14 bases remaining between them. In DNA, the CDR3 is TGTGCCAGCAGTTACGTCGCCGGAGCATTCACAGATACGCAGTATTTT. This encodes CASSYVAGAFTDTQYF.

V gene TRBV19 combines with J gene TRBJ2-6; perhaps TRBD2 as D (6 bases). The length of the CDR3 is 12 residues. The V gene lost 11 bases and the J gene lost 4 bases, with 9 bases spanning the gap. CDR1 LNHDA and CDR2 SQIVND come from the germline V gene (reference sequence). CDR3 sequence: CAGGFGANVLTF. The CDR3 bases are TGTGCCGGAGGGTTCGGGGCCAACGTCCTGACTTTC.

This chain uses TRBV11-2 with TRBJ2-3; 9 bases align to TRBD2. The V gene's germline CDR1 is SGHAT and CDR2 FQNNGV. The CDR3 has 15 amino acids. The trim removed 1 base at V and 6 bases at J, leaving 5 bases unmatched. The CDR3 DNA reads as TGTGCCAGCAGCTTAGGGGCGGGGGGGAGCGATACGCAGTATTTT. This codes for CASSLGAGGSDTQYF.

This chain joins TRBV6-1 and TRBJ2-7; 7 nucleotides line up with TRBD1. V was pared by 1 base and J by 4 bases, with 7 bases of the junction left unmatched. The germline V gene has CDR1 MNHNS and CDR2 SASEGT. The CDR3 runs 15 residues. The CDR3 region is CASSEDLTGRYEQYF. CDR3 DNA sequence: TGTGCCAGCAGTGAAGATTTGACAGGGCGGTACGAGCAGTACTTC.

The V gene is TRBV5-6, the J gene TRBJ2-7; D is uncertain. Germline V gene data show CDR1 as SGHDT and CDR2 as YYEEEE. CDR3 length: 12 residues. V lost 3 bases and J lost 0, with 4 bases in between. This chain's CDR3 is CASSSSSYEQYV. The DNA of the CDR3 is TGTGCCAGCAGCTCCAGCTCCTACGAGCAGTACGTC.

This chain links TRBV18 with TRBJ2-2; D perhaps matches TRBD1 (6 bases). The ends were cut back, 4 bases at V and 4 bases at J, with 16 bases in the middle. The CDR3 extends over 16 amino acids. Per germline, CDR1 KGHSH and CDR2 LQKENI. CDR3: CASSRETGLFTGELFF. The CDR3 bases are TGTGCCAGCTCACGGGAGACAGGTCTCTTCACCGGGGAGCTGTTTTTT.